The clone carrying this T cell receptor beta chain was detected a few times. The antigen remains undetermined. This specimen belongs to a study of identical twins. Overall study findings and caveats: Excess sharing between twins was weaker in beta out-of-frame sequences.

MiXCR was run by TCRdb on the 5' RACE reads, yielding one entry per CDR3 protein. The sample yields about 690,000 distinct CDR3 sequences, approximately 6% seen once. CDR3 length equals 16 residues. V dropped 1 base and J dropped 7 bases, with 16 bases sitting between them. Sequencing was done on a sample of naive T cells sorted from blood. The source is a man aged 18 to 30 in good health. The chain couples TRBV12-3 or TRBV12-4 to TRBJ2-2; D might be TRBD1 or TRBD2, each matching 5 bases. The CDR3 DNA reads as TGTGCCAGCAGTTTAGGATCCCGGGGTAGGGGCGGGGAGCTGTTTTTT. This sequence encodes CASSLGSRGRGGELFF.